Sequencing of this TCR beta chain was carried out in a study of neurological immune-mediated disorders. This clonotype was observed many times. The antigen remains unidentified. TCRdb re-derived calls from the 5' RACE reads in MiXCR, one entry per CDR3 protein. The sample has 25,000 to 35,000 distinct CDR3 sequences, less than 5% seen once. Germline loops: CDR1 MDHEN, CDR2 SYDVKM. Trimming removed 6 bases at V and 4 bases at J, with 9 bases between. This CDR3 is built from 12 residues. General study points: CDR3 amino acid sequences of expanded clones were not shared across subjects, a result suggesting private repertoires in all groups. The level of TCR clonal expansion was highest in patients with HTLV-1-associated myelopathy and lowest in multiple sclerosis, where it fell below the level seen in healthy controls.

This chain links TRBV28 with TRBJ1-1; D is possibly TRBD1 (6 bases). This receptor was identified in a woman between 35 and 50 years old in good health. The sample was CD4+ T cells from blood. CDR3 coding DNA: TGTGCCAGCAGGAGGGGGTCCACTGAAGCTTTCTTT. Translating gives CASRRGSTEAFF.